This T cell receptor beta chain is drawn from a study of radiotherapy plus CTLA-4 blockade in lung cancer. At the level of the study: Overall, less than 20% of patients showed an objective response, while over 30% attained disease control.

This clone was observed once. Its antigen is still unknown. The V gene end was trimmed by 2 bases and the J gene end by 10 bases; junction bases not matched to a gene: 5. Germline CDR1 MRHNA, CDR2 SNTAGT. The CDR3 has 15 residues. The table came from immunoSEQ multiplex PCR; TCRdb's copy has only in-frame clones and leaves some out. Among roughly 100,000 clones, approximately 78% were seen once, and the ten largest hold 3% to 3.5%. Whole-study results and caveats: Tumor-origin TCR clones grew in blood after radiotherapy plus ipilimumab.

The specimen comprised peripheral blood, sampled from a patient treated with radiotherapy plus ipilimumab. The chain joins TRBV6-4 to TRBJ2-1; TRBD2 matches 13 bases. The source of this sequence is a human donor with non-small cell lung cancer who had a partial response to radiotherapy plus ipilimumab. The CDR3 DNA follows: TGTGCCAGCAGTGACGGACTAGCGGGAGTTGGCGAGCAGTTCTTC. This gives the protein CASSDGLAGVGEQFF.